The 16 T cell receptor beta chains below all came from one sample that was sequenced in a study of radiotherapy plus CTLA-4 blockade in lung cancer. TCRdb's table, derived via immunoSEQ multiplex PCR, lists solely in-frame clones and lacks some. Of some 30,000 clones listed, less than 85% were seen once; the top ten hold just under 8%. The sequencing here drew on peripheral blood, taken from a patient treated with radiotherapy plus ipilimumab. The receptor source for this set is a human donor with non-small cell lung cancer who had stable disease on radiotherapy plus ipilimumab.

This clone was observed a few times. J is TRBJ1-2 and V is TRBV5-4; 7 positions match TRBD1. Germline values: CDR1 SGHNT, CDR2 YYREEE (reference sequence). Losses at the gene ends were 3 bases for V and 3 bases for J; bases not matched to a gene: 8. The CDR3 covers 15 residues. Here the CDR3 reads CASSSWTGPYYGYTF. Written as DNA, the CDR3 is TGTGCCAGCAGCTCTTGGACAGGACCCTACTATGGCTACACCTTC.

The chain couples TRBV19 to TRBJ2-5; weak D call: TRBD1 (6 bases). V was pared by 4 bases and J by 4 bases, with 16 bases between. This CDR3 contains 15 residues. Germline V lookup: CDR1 LNHDA, CDR2 SQIVND (reference sequence). CDR3 sequence: CASSTPSQGSETQYF. CDR3 nucleotides: TGTGCCAGTAGTACCCCTTCACAGGGCTCAGAGACCCAGTACTTC.

In the case of this clone: The same CDR3 also results from other DNA sequences found in this sample. This rearrangement joins TRBV10-1 to TRBJ1-5; D is possibly TRBD1 (6 bases). The CDR3 spans 18 residues. The germline gives CDR1 WNHNN, CDR2 SYGVQD (reference sequence). With 2 bases removed from V and 3 bases from J, the gap between germline ends came to 20 bases. Here the CDR3 reads CASSEGQFQGAFNQPQHF. The CDR3 DNA is TGCGCCAGCAGTGAGGGACAGTTTCAGGGCGCCTTCAATCAGCCCCAGCATTTT.

The J gene is TRBJ1-2, the V gene TRBV28; no reliable D call. V gave up 8 bases and J gave up 4 bases, with 14 bases separating them. The germline CDR1 and CDR2 sequences are MDHEN and SYDVKM. The CDR3 covers 13 residues. The CDR3 loop is CASLSGQPYGYTF. CDR3 DNA sequence: TGTGCCAGCCTTTCCGGTCAGCCCTATGGCTACACCTTC.

The genes are TRBV5-5 and TRBJ1-5; 7 positions match TRBD1. Germline trimming cut 8 bases from V and 6 bases from J; bases unmatched to any gene: 8. CDR1 is SGHKS and CDR2 is YYEKEE in the germline V gene (reference sequence). CDR3 size: 13 residues. The CDR3 bases are TGTGCCAGTGACCTCGCAGGGGGTCAGCCCCAGCATTTT. Translating gives CASDLAGGQPQHF.

The chain uses TRBV28 and TRBJ1-5; D is possibly TRBD1 (6 bases). Germline loops: CDR1 MDHEN, CDR2 SYDVKM. The CDR3 has 14 residues. Trimming cost V 6 bases and J 6 bases, with 15 bases left between them. The CDR3 sequence is CASSHGTRVQPQHF. The DNA for the CDR3 is TGTGCCAGCAGCCACGGGACACGGGTTCAGCCCCAGCATTTT.

The chain recombines TRBV2 with TRBJ1-6; 9 bases line up with TRBD1. The junction had 8 bases not matched to a gene; V was cut back by 6 bases and J by 8 bases. The germline gives CDR1 SNHLY, CDR2 FYNNEI. This CDR3 spans 15 amino acids. For the CDR3, the DNA is TGTGCCAGCAGAGCCGGGACAGGGCTATATTCACCCCTCCACTTT. Translated, it gives CASRAGTGLYSPLHF.

This clone occurred a few times. J is TRBJ2-3 and V is TRBV11-3; D ambiguous. V was clipped by 0 bases and J by 8 bases, with 9 bases between them. The CDR3 length is 13 residues. CDR1 is SGHNT and CDR2 is YENEEA in the germline V gene. The CDR3 DNA sequence: TGTGCCAGCAGCTTAGATCGCTACAGTACGCAGTATTTT. It is translated as CASSLDRYSTQYF.

The chain employs TRBV19 and TRBJ2-5; D is possibly TRBD1 or TRBD2 (5 bases each). The CDR3 length is 14 residues. Deletions cut 6 bases from V and 7 bases from J, with 18 bases between. Germline assignment: CDR1 LNHDA and CDR2 SQIVND (reference sequence). CDR3 in DNA: TGTGCCAGTAGCTGGCGTCAGGGAGAAGGGACCCAGTACTTC. Protein sequence: CASSWRQGEGTQYF.

The chain links TRBV30 to TRBJ2-7; possibly TRBD1 for D (5 bases). V lost 3 bases and J 2 bases, leaving 8 bases between the germline ends. Germline CDR1 reads GTSNPN; CDR2 reads SVGIG (reference sequence). The CDR3 totals 12 residues. CDR3 sequence: CAWRTGPYEQYF. The CDR3, as DNA: TGTGCCTGGAGAACAGGACCCTACGAGCAGTACTTC.

The J gene is TRBJ1-1, the V gene TRBV6-5; tentatively, D is TRBD1 (5 bases). The length of the CDR3 is 15 residues. CDR1 is MNHEY, CDR2 SVGAGI, per germline. V lost 7 bases, J lost 0 bases, and 15 bases lay in between. CDR3 DNA: TGTGCCAGCAAGCCAGGGATCTCCATGAACACTGAAGCTTTCTTT. Its protein product is CASKPGISMNTEAFF.

This clone was picked up one time. This sequence joins TRBV5-1 and TRBJ2-3; 9 positions match TRBD2. V shed 5 bases, J shed 1 base, and the junction held 8 bases outside the gene matches. Germline loops: CDR1 SGHRS, CDR2 YFSETQ. The CDR3 has 16 residues. In nucleotides, the CDR3 is TGCGCCAGCAGAGTGGCCCCTAGCGGGGGCACAGATACGCAGTATTTT. Translation: CASRVAPSGGTDTQYF.

The chain links TRBV27 to TRBJ1-5; D gene ambiguous. V was clipped by 2 bases and J by 2 bases, with 13 bases between them. Germline V lookup: CDR1 MNHEY, CDR2 SMNVEV (reference sequence). CDR3 length: 16 amino acids. The CDR3 DNA sequence: TGTGCCAGCAGTTTAAACGGCGGCGGAGGCAATCAGCCCCAGCATTTT. Amino acids: CASSLNGGGGNQPQHF.

The chain recombines TRBV6-5 with TRBJ2-7; D uncertain. Between the trimmed V and J ends, which lost 0 bases and 6 bases, there was a span of 15 bases. This CDR3 spans 15 amino acids. Germline CDR1 MNHEY, CDR2 SVGAGI. The CDR3 DNA reads as TGTGCCAGCAGTTACTCACCCCCCACGGATGTCGAGCAGTACTTC. Amino acid sequence: CASSYSPPTDVEQYF.

The chain uses TRBV5-1 and TRBJ2-5, with D uncertain. Trimming left V 0 bases short and J 3 bases short, with 3 bases between. The germline gives CDR1 SGHRS, CDR2 YFSETQ. The CDR3 contains 12 residues. CDR3 in amino acids: CASSLGEETQYF. CDR3 in DNA: TGCGCCAGCAGCTTGGGGGAAGAGACCCAGTACTTC.

The chain couples TRBV7-8 to TRBJ2-1; D may match TRBD1 or TRBD2 (5 bases each). Germline V gives CDR1 SGHVS, CDR2 FQNEAQ. Trimming pared 3 bases from V and 10 bases from J, leaving 13 bases between. The CDR3 spans 13 residues. This CDR3 is CASSLGTTFEQFF. The CDR3 DNA reads as TGTGCCAGCAGCTTGGGGACCACTTTCGAGCAGTTCTTC.